Given below is one T cell receptor beta chain in context. Antigen specificity is unknown. The record originates from a study of T cell repertoires in cytomegalovirus infection. Study outcomes and limitations: Identification of carriers of CMV plus the relevant HLA was performed using cumulative public TCR beta family frequency. Dominant in the ex vivo response were TCR beta clonotypes restricted by HLA-C and specific for CMV.

TCRdb reprocessed the reads via MiXCR and lists one record per CDR3 protein. The repertoire holds approximately 990,000 distinct CDR3 sequences, with approximately 33% as singletons. V dropped 5 bases and J dropped 8 bases, with 15 bases sitting between them. Germline CDR1 reads MNHNS; CDR2 reads SASEGT. The CDR3 loop spans 13 amino acids. This receptor was obtained from a human donor in good health (CMV status not recorded). Some clones in this sample may be carry-over from other donors' samples. The genes are TRBV6-1 and TRBJ1-1; no firm D call. This specimen consisted of cultured CD8+ T cells from PBMCs, obtained from culture after CMV antigen stimulation. The chain's CDR3 is CASSHTTPAEAFF. DNA for the CDR3: TGTGCCAGCAGTCATACAACGCCGGCCGAAGCTTTCTTT.